The clone carrying this T cell receptor beta chain was seen just once. Antigen unknown. These data are taken from a study of T-cell reconstitution after alpha-beta-depleted transplantation in children. Study findings and constraints: There were reportedly several hundred expanded graft clones from which alpha-beta T cells came about two months after transplant. Newly produced T cells mostly provided counts and TCRbeta diversity after one year, as hyperexpanded clones declined.

The TCRbeta library was prepared with unique molecular identifiers. TCRdb fed the PCR reads into MiXCR, producing one record per CDR3 protein. The repertoire holds 700,000 to 850,000 distinct CDR3 sequences, with about 15% as singletons. V lost 5 bases to trimming and J lost 4 bases; unmatched junction nucleotides: 6. Germline CDR1 reads SGHAT; CDR2 reads FQDESV (reference sequence). The CDR3 is made up of 16 amino acids. Here the sequenced sample was PBMCs, mostly from graft donor cells, taken 360 days after TCRalphabeta/CD19-depleted stem cell transplant. The chain joins TRBV11-1 to TRBJ1-5; 12 bases align to TRBD1. This receptor was taken from a male patient aged 10 to 17 who had a stem cell transplant for acute lymphoblastic leukemia, so the T cells may come from the graft donor. DNA for the CDR3: TGTGCCAGCAGCGAAGGGACAGGGGGCTCGAATCAGCCCCAGCATTTT. It is translated as CASSEGTGGSNQPQHF.